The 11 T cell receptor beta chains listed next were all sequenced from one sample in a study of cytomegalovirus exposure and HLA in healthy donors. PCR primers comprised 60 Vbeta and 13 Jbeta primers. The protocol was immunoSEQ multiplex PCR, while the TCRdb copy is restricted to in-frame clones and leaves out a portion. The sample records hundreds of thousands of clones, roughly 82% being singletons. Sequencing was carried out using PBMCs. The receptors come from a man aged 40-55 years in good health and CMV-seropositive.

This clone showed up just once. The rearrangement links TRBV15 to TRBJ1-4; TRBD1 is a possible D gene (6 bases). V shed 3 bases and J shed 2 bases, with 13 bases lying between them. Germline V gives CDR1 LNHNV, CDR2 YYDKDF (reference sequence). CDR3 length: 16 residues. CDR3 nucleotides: TGTGCCACCAGCAGTGACAGGACTGGGACTAATGAAAAACTGTTTTTT. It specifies CATSSDRTGTNEKLFF.

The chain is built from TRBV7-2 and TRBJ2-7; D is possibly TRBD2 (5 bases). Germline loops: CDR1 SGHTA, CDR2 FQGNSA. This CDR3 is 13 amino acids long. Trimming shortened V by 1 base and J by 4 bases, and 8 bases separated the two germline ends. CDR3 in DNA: TGTGCCAGCAGCTTAGACGGGATTTACGAGCAGTACTTC. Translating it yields CASSLDGIYEQYF.

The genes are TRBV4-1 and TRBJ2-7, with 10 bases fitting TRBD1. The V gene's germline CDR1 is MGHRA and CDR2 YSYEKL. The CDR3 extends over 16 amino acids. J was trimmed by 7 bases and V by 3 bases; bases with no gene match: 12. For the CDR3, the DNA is TGCGCCAGCAGCCAGGAACCGGGACAGGGGTCCCGGGAGCAGTACTTC. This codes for CASSQEPGQGSREQYF.

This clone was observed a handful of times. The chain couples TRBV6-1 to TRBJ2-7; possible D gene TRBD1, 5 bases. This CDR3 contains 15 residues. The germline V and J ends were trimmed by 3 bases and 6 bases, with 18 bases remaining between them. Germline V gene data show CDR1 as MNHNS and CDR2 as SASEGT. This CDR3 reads CASSEMYGRVGEQYV. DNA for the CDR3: TGTGCCAGCAGTGAGATGTATGGCAGGGTGGGCGAGCAGTACGTC.

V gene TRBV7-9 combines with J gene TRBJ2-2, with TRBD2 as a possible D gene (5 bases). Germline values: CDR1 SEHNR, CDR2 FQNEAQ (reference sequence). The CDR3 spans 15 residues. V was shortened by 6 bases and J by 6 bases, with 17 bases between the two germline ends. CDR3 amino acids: CASSSRGPFAGELFF. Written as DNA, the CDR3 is TGTGCCAGCAGTTCGCGCGGGCCATTCGCCGGGGAGCTGTTTTTT. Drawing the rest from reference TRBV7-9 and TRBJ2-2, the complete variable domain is DTGVSQNPRHKITKRGQNVTFRCDPISEHNRLYWYRQTLGQGPEFLTYFQNEAQLEKSRLLSDRFSAERPKGSFSTLEIQRTEQGDSAMYLCASSSRGPFAGELFFGEGSRLTVL.

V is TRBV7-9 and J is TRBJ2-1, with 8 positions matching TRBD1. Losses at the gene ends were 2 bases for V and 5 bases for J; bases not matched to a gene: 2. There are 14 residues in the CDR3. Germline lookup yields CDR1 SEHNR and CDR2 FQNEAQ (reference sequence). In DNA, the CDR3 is TGTGCCAGCAGCTTACGGGACAGGAACAATGAGCAGTTCTTC. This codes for CASSLRDRNNEQFF.

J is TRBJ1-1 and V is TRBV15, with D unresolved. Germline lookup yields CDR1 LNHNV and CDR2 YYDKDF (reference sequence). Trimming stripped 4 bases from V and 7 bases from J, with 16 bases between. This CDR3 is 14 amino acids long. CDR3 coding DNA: TGTGCCACCAGCATACACACGGGGAAGGATGAAGCTTTCTTT. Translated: CATSIHTGKDEAFF.

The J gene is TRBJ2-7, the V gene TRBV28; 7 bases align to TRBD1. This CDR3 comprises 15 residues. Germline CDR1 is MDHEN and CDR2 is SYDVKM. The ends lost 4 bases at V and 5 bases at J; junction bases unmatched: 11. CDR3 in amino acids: CASSSLGETGHEQYF. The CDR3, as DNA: TGTGCCAGCAGTTCCCTGGGTGAGACAGGGCACGAGCAGTACTTC.

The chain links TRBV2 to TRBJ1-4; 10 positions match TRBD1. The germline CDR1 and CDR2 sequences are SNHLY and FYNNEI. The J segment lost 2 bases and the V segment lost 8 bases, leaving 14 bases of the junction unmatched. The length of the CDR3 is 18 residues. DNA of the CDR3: TGTGCCAGCTCACCTACCGGGACAGGGGAAGGCACTAATGAAAAACTGTTTTTT. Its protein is CASSPTGTGEGTNEKLFF.

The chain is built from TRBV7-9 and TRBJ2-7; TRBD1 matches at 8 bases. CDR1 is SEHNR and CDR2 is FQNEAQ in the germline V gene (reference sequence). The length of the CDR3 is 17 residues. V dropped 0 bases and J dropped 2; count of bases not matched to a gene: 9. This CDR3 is CASSLARGTGTTYEQYV. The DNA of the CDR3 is TGTGCCAGCAGCTTAGCTAGGGGGACAGGAACTACCTACGAGCAGTACGTC.

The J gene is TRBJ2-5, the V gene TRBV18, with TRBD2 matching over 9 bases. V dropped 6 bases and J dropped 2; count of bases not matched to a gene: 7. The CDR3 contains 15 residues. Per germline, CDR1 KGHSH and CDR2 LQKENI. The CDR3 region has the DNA TGTGCCAGCTCCCCCGGGACTAGCAGACAAGAGACCCAGTACTTC. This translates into CASSPGTSRQETQYF.